Below, 7 T cell receptor beta chains from the same sample are listed, as sequenced in a study of blood T cells in healthy people across ages (dated by TCRdb to about 2015). Libraries were built with 5' RACE. For sequencing, an Illumina HiSeq 2500 was employed. A second PCR of about 7 to 12 cycles was run with a J-beta primer mix and a sample-barcoded 5' primer. TCRdb took the public reads, trimmed them with fastp at Q25, ran MiXCR for clone calling and kept in-frame beta chains. CDR3 protein sequences are deduplicated, and each keeps its most common genes and DNA. The sample table records 1.5 million to 2 million distinct CDR3 sequences; about 30% of these occur just once. The ten largest clones take up 7.7% of the sample. Sequenced sample: blood. The source of these receptors is a woman aged 30 to 39 in good health.

A word on this clonotype: The conserved final phenylalanine or tryptophan is absent from the CDR3, which likely points to a read error. The chain uses TRBV20-1 and TRBJ2-1; 7 nucleotides line up with TRBD2. The germline V gene encodes CDR1 DFQATT and CDR2 SNEGSKA (reference sequence). The CDR3 sequence is 14 residues long. V lost 3 bases to trimming and J lost 8 bases; unmatched junction nucleotides: 10. CDR3 DNA sequence: TGCAGTGCTAGCTTCGGCGGGGGAACGGATGAGCAGTTCTGC. Its translation is CSASFGGGTDEQFC.

J is TRBJ1-4 and V is TRBV18, with unresolved D. CDR3 length: 13 residues. Trimming pared 1 base from V and 6 bases from J, leaving 6 bases between. Germline assignment: CDR1 KGHSH and CDR2 LQKENI. The chain's CDR3 is CASSPLEHEKLFF. Here the CDR3 DNA reads TGTGCCAGCTCACCACTGGAACATGAAAAACTGTTTTTT.

This clonotype was seen a handful of times. The V and J genes are TRBV7-9 and TRBJ1-4; 7 bases line up with TRBD1. CDR3 length equals 15 residues. From germline, CDR1 is SEHNR and CDR2 FQNEAQ (reference sequence). V dropped 5 bases and J dropped 3; count of bases not matched to a gene: 6. The CDR3 spells CASSATGAANEKLFF. The CDR3 DNA reads TGTGCCAGCAGCGCCACAGGGGCAGCTAATGAAAAACTGTTTTTT. The variable domain in full, completed from reference TRBV7-9 and TRBJ1-4, reads DTGVSQNPRHKITKRGQNVTFRCDPISEHNRLYWYRQTLGQGPEFLTYFQNEAQLEKSRLLSDRFSAERPKGSFSTLEIQRTEQGDSAMYLCASSATGAANEKLFFGSGTQLSVL.

The V call is TRBV2, the J call TRBJ2-2, with no clear D. V was pared by 6 bases and J by 4 bases, with 9 bases between. Germline V gene data show CDR1 as SNHLY and CDR2 as FYNNEI. The length of the CDR3 is 13 residues. CDR3 amino acids: CASSEQSTGELFF. The CDR3 coding sequence is TGTGCCAGCAGCGAACAGAGCACCGGGGAGCTGTTTTTT.

This clonotype was seen a handful of times. The chain is built from TRBV7-2 and TRBJ2-7; 13 bases are a match to TRBD2. CDR3 size: 15 residues. Losses at the gene ends were 5 bases for V and 2 bases for J; bases not matched to a gene: 3. Per the germline V gene, CDR1 is SGHTA and CDR2 is FQGNSA. The CDR3 is CASSGTSGRAYEQYF. The CDR3 DNA is TGTGCCAGCAGCGGAACTAGCGGGAGGGCCTACGAGCAGTACTTC.

The chain joins TRBV14 to TRBJ2-5, with 7 positions matching TRBD1. Per the germline V gene, CDR1 is SGHDN and CDR2 is FVKESK. This CDR3 spans 16 amino acids. The V gene end was trimmed by 1 base and the J gene end by 6 bases; junction bases not matched to a gene: 11. The CDR3 loop is CASSQGYRGRIQTQYF. The DNA for the CDR3 is TGTGCCAGCAGCCAAGGATACAGGGGTCGTATACAGACCCAGTACTTC. Using reference TRBV14 and TRBJ2-5 for the parts outside the CDR3, the full variable domain is EAGVTQFPSHSVIEKGQTVTLRCDPISGHDNLYWYRRVMGKEIKFLLHFVKESKQDESGMPNNRFLAERTGGTYSTLKVQPAELEDSGVYFCASSQGYRGRIQTQYFGPGTRLLVL.

This clonotype appeared a single time. The junction departs from the called germline gene at one end, perhaps through a read error. This chain joins TRBV27 and TRBJ2-4; D perhaps matches TRBD1 (6 bases). CDR3 size: 19 residues. From germline, CDR1 is MNHEY and CDR2 SMNVEV (reference sequence). The CDR3 region is CVSRLTGTLRSLAKNIQYF. The CDR3 DNA reads TGTGTCAGCAGATTAACCGGGACATTGAGATCTTTAGCCAAAAACATTCAGTACTTC.